This TCR beta chain was observed in a study of T cell responses to AZD1222 COVID-19 vaccine (TCRdb year 2021). Describing the broader study: A total of about 230 trial participants underwent TCR sequencing, of whom some 210 received two doses of AZD1222 and approximately 25 received two doses of the MenACWY control vaccine. Enrollment into the trials was organized by age into subgroups of 18-55, 56-69 and 70-plus years, and those subgroups contained about 160, 30 and 59 TCR-sequenced participants, respectively.

What the work shows at the level of the full study, not this receptor alone: Reportedly, close to half of the unique spike-specific TCRs recognized epitopes lying outside the regions that are mutated in the B.1.351 and B.1.1.7 variants. The whole spike protein was spanned by vaccine-associated CD4 TCRs, and dominant responses were seen in regions 160-218 and 743-854. After two AZD1222 doses, both the breadth and the depth of spike-specific TCRs were significantly higher than at day 0 and than in MenACWY recipients. Conclusions about previously exposed vaccinees are limited because only six or seven AZD1222 recipients were SARS-CoV-2 seropositive at baseline. Most participants were white British and females outnumbered males, and the authors suggested that clonal diversity may have been underestimated. In the small 56-69-year group, the increase in depth fell short of significance, most likely because of low power. Because no day 14 peak-response samples were available, repertoires were characterized only after the peak T cell response.

The CDR3 regions of human TCRbeta chains were analyzed by immunosequencing. For the original study's pipeline: Repertoire TCRs were matched against a reference library of SARS-CoV-2-specific TCRs generated with the MIRA antigen-specificity platform. Breadth meant the fraction of unique TCRs that were SARS-CoV-2-associated, whereas depth meant the fraction of total T cells that were SARS-CoV-2-associated. Using the MIRA data, every spike-specific TCR was mapped to the spike region that the TCR reacted to and assigned to either a CD4 or a CD8 class. Log10-transformed breadth and depth values were compared by one-way ANOVA with Sidak's multiple comparisons tests. Here the immuneACCESS table is served through TCRdb, limited to in-frame sequences with V and J called. Missing clones are a known gap in these copies; in checked studies unresolved V genes cover under half, and the rest lacks a known reason. V, J and clone size are taken as reported in that table, and D and trimming were inferred from the DNA itself. This sample is represented by around 100,000 clones; 80% to 90% of them were singletons. The ten largest make up about a tenth of the sample.

Note on this clone: The specificity of this receptor is unknown. There are no base qualities to consult, and no much larger clone falls within one base.

Interpreted using the paper, the time point label stands for: about 28 days (+/-7) after the second vaccine dose. AZD1222 recipients given second doses at about 4 weeks or at about 12 weeks were pooled, since spike-specific TCR depth and breadth were not found to differ between the two schedules. Vaccinee samples were obtained from the UK trials COV001 and COV002, which included a single-blind randomized controlled phase 2/3 trial of AZD1222 (ChAdOx1 nCoV-19) in healthy adults. For TCRbeta chain sequencing, PBMC samples from trial participants were taken at day 0 and at day 28 after the second dose. The CDR3, from cysteine to phenylalanine, totals 13 residues. Just CDR3 DNA is preserved here, 39 bases in frame from base 1.

This clonotype was obtained from an adult who received the AZD1222 COVID-19 vaccine. Sample: peripheral blood, taken 28 days after the second AZD1222 dose. Recombination joined TRBV12-2 with TRBJ1-6; the DNA was not compared with TRBD1, the D call given in the table. TRBV12-2 is reported as a pseudogene. The nucleotide sequence reads as follows: TGTGCAACCCGGTGGCCAGGTCCCGACCCCCTCCACTTT. Its translation is CATRWPGPDPLHF.